A selection of T cell receptor beta chains follows, all from one sample in a study of T cells in localized non-small cell lung cancer. Assay used: immunoSEQ multiplex PCR; TCRdb lists only in-frame clones, some missing. The sample holds tens of thousands of clones, more than 75% seen once. The sequenced sample was peripheral blood, obtained before any cancer treatment. These receptors originate from a woman aged 40-69 years with stage I squamous cell lung carcinoma. The CDR3 runs from the conserved cysteine through the conserved F or W. D genes are given only for firm matches.

v_call	d_call	j_call	cdr3_aa
TRBV7-6	.	TRBJ1-6	CASSRTTGTSPLHF
TRBV5-1	.	TRBJ1-3	CASSLGGERAGNTIYF
TRBV7-2	TRBD1	TRBJ2-7	CASSLMGQGLYEQYF
TRBV25-1	TRBD2	TRBJ2-3	CASNLAGGRDTQYF
TRBV29-1	TRBD2	TRBJ2-3	CSVRTSGVYNTQYF
TRBV7-9	TRBD2	TRBJ2-5	CASSSTSGVQETQYF
TRBV4-1	.	TRBJ1-4	CASSREATQQEKLFF
TRBV27	.	TRBJ1-2	CASSLTGTYGYTF
TRBV10-2	.	TRBJ2-1	CASTDSSYNEQFF
TRBV30	.	TRBJ1-3	CAWSVNSGNTIYF
TRBV19	.	TRBJ1-5	CASSPLWGGNQPQHF
TRBV6-5	TRBD1	TRBJ1-2	CASSPQGAGGYTF
TRBV5-1	.	TRBJ2-7	CASSLGGQLYEQYF
TRBV2	.	TRBJ1-1	CASSRPRTNTEAFF
TRBV5-1	.	TRBJ1-1	CASSLEQKNTEAFF
TRBV27	.	TRBJ1-2	CASSAAVGWGYTF
TRBV25-1	TRBD2	TRBJ2-1	CASTPSGGPYNEQFF
TRBV6-5	.	TRBJ1-3	CASSYSRRSSGNTIYF
TRBV6-4	.	TRBJ2-7	CASSSGLTPDEQYF
TRBV10-3	.	TRBJ2-7	CAIRYRDGPYEQYF
TRBV7-7	.	TRBJ2-3	CASSREHTDTQYF
TRBV25-1	TRBD1	TRBJ1-1	CASSGKRTGQSTEAFF
TRBV9	.	TRBJ1-5	CASSVGGYGQPQHF
TRBV19	.	TRBJ2-5	CASAPGAQETQYF
TRBV25-1	.	TRBJ2-1	CASSEPTGSSYNEQFF
TRBV6-5	TRBD1	TRBJ1-6	CASSYSIQGDSPLHF
TRBV19	.	TRBJ1-4	CASSEVSANEKLFF
TRBV10-2	.	TRBJ2-7	CASSHPGHSYEQYF
TRBV5-1	.	TRBJ2-7	CASSYTGRSYEQYF
TRBV6-5	TRBD1	TRBJ1-4	CASSRGQGGEKLFF
TRBV25-1	.	TRBJ2-4	CASSQGSDVQYF
TRBV7-9	.	TRBJ1-2	CASSLGVVSGLGYTF
TRBV4-2	TRBD1	TRBJ1-5	CASSQGTGNQPQHF
TRBV5-3	.	TRBJ1-3	CARSSRRSGGNTIYF
TRBV19	.	TRBJ2-3	CASSLRKTSTDTQYF
TRBV4-1	.	TRBJ2-5	CASSQEGETQYF
TRBV15	.	TRBJ2-7	CATSRDLGLYEQYF
TRBV19	TRBD1	TRBJ1-3	CASRPGGQGKGNTIYF
TRBV5-1	TRBD1	TRBJ2-2	CASSYRGENGELFF
TRBV11-2	.	TRBJ1-5	CASSLGHSNQPQHF
TRBV2	.	TRBJ2-1	CASSSLSRNNEQFF
TRBV6-6	.	TRBJ1-1	CASSYVGGDGAFF
TRBV19	.	TRBJ1-1	CASRGGPKKAFF
TRBV5-4	.	TRBJ2-7	CASSFSSSYEQYF
TRBV7-9	TRBD1	TRBJ1-6	CASSSGTGSPPLHF
TRBV2	TRBD2	TRBJ2-3	CASSTSGGFTDTQYF
TRBV18	.	TRBJ2-7	CASSPKGRGYEQYF
TRBV19	TRBD1	TRBJ1-2	CASSLGQGNYGYTF
TRBV5-5	TRBD1	TRBJ1-1	CASSSDRYIGTEAFF
TRBV27	TRBD1	TRBJ1-6	CASSLSAGGSSPLHF